This T cell receptor beta chain emerged from a study of T cells in women clearing cervical HPV infection. About the research overall: Cases: HPV16-related CIN3 or worse on histology, 2 invasive cancers.

Genomic DNA, averaging about 1,200 ng per sample, yielded TCR beta CDR3 via immunoSEQ. Sequenced by immunoSEQ multiplex PCR; TCRdb stores in-frame clones only, minus some. Across roughly 34,000 clones, the top ten clones capture less than 9% of the sample. Comment on this clone: Its antigen is undetermined. The read ends 3 residues before the CDR3 terminus; that terminus is restored from the germline J gene.

The germline V gene encodes CDR1 SGHDN and CDR2 FVKESK. This CDR3 is built from 16 residues. Findings of the study overall: Effector/memory and HPV-specific T cells were not isolated, and association timing is unknown.

The rearrangement uses TRBV14 and TRBJ2-3, with 7 bases identical to TRBD2. The sample was blood buffy coat. The clonotype comes from a woman between 18 and 70 years old with a cervical HPV16 infection that either progressed to CIN3+ or cleared (not recorded which). CDR3 DNA (partial): TGTGCCAGCAGCCAAGGCTGGCGGGGGTTCCAAGAGACG. Protein sequence: CASSQGWRGFQET. The full CDR3 sequence reads CASSQGWRGFQETQYF.